This is a list of T cell receptor beta chains from one sample in a study of blood T cell repertoires in COVID-19. Produced via immunoSEQ multiplex PCR; TCRdb's table is partial and in-frame only. This sample has approximately 150,000 clones; approximately 93% occur once, and the top ten carry less than 2%. The sample was peripheral blood. The source is an older woman with COVID-19, enrolled during active disease. Each CDR3 is given with its conserved first and last residue. A D gene is named only where the DNA matches it firmly. Clone size appears in some rows only: once, few, many, or a class for an expanded clone.

clone size: NA; CDR3 length: 13; V gene: TRBV6-5; J gene: TRBJ1-2; D gene: NA; CDR3 protein: CASSLQGSYGYTF; CDR3 DNA: TGTGCCAGCAGTTTGCAGGGTTCCTATGGCTACACCTTC
clone size: NA; CDR3 length: 15; V gene: TRBV7-6; J gene: TRBJ1-2; D gene: TRBD1; CDR3 protein: CASSPLGQGGNGYTF; CDR3 DNA: TGTGCCAGCAGCCCCCTCGGACAGGGGGGAAATGGCTACACCTTC
clone size: once; CDR3 length: 14; V gene: TRBV6-6; J gene: TRBJ2-3; D gene: TRBD1; CDR3 protein: CASSPRDRQDTQYF; CDR3 DNA: TGTGCCAGCAGTCCGCGGGACAGGCAAGATACGCAGTATTTT
clone size: NA; CDR3 length: 14; V gene: TRBV15; J gene: TRBJ1-2; D gene: NA; CDR3 protein: CATSRDLGRGGYTF; CDR3 DNA: TGTGCCACCAGCAGAGATTTGGGGAGGGGAGGCTACACCTTC
clone size: NA; CDR3 length: 16; V gene: TRBV11-3; J gene: TRBJ2-7; D gene: TRBD2; CDR3 protein: CASSLAREGPFYEQYF; CDR3 DNA: TGTGCCAGCAGCTTAGCGAGGGAGGGTCCCTTCTACGAGCAGTACTTC
clone size: NA; CDR3 length: 14; V gene: TRBV5-6; J gene: TRBJ1-2; D gene: NA; CDR3 protein: CASRGESGYDGYTF; CDR3 DNA: TGTGCCAGCAGGGGAGAATCGGGATACGATGGCTACACCTTC
clone size: once; CDR3 length: 17; V gene: TRBV19; J gene: TRBJ2-7; D gene: TRBD1; CDR3 protein: CASSDARDSRRPVEQYF; CDR3 DNA: TGTGCCAGTAGTGATGCCCGGGACAGCCGACGACCCGTAGAGCAGTACTTC
clone size: NA; CDR3 length: 14; V gene: TRBV6-5; J gene: TRBJ1-2; D gene: NA; CDR3 protein: CASSYSGGNYGYTF; CDR3 DNA: TGTGCCAGCAGTTACTCGGGGGGGAACTATGGCTACACCTTC
clone size: NA; CDR3 length: 14; V gene: TRBV7-2; J gene: TRBJ1-3; D gene: NA; CDR3 protein: CASSFKGQGNTIYF; CDR3 DNA: TGTGCCAGCAGCTTCAAAGGACAAGGAAACACCATATATTTT
clone size: NA; CDR3 length: 11; V gene: TRBV20-1; J gene: TRBJ2-1; D gene: NA; CDR3 protein: CSALDSPEQFF; CDR3 DNA: TGCAGTGCTCTGGACTCCCCCGAGCAGTTCTTC
clone size: NA; CDR3 length: 16; V gene: TRBV11-3; J gene: TRBJ2-1; D gene: NA; CDR3 protein: CASSLVGGGQANEQFF; CDR3 DNA: TGTGCCAGCAGCTTAGTTGGGGGGGGCCAGGCAAATGAGCAGTTCTTC
clone size: NA; CDR3 length: 15; V gene: TRBV9; J gene: TRBJ1-1; D gene: NA; CDR3 protein: CASSVLGTMNTEAFF; CDR3 DNA: TGTGCCAGCAGCGTCCTGGGGACTATGAACACTGAAGCTTTCTTT
clone size: NA; CDR3 length: 16; V gene: TRBV11-1; J gene: TRBJ2-7; D gene: TRBD1; CDR3 protein: CASSPRQGWTSYEQYF; CDR3 DNA: TGTGCCAGCAGCCCCCGACAGGGTTGGACGTCCTACGAGCAGTACTTC
clone size: NA; CDR3 length: 15; V gene: TRBV11-2; J gene: TRBJ2-3; D gene: TRBD2; CDR3 protein: CASSLDGGGTDTQYF; CDR3 DNA: TGTGCCAGCAGCTTAGACGGGGGAGGGACAGATACGCAGTATTTT
clone size: few; CDR3 length: 13; V gene: TRBV15; J gene: TRBJ1-6; D gene: NA; CDR3 protein: CATRRQDYSPLHF; CDR3 DNA: TGTGCCACCAGAAGACAGGATTATTCACCCCTCCACTTT
clone size: NA; CDR3 length: 15; V gene: TRBV3-1/TRBV3-2; J gene: TRBJ2-6; D gene: NA; CDR3 protein: CASSPTSSGANVLTF; CDR3 DNA: TGTGCCAGCAGCCCCACAAGCTCTGGGGCCAACGTCCTGACTTTC
clone size: NA; CDR3 length: 15; V gene: TRBV3-1/TRBV3-2; J gene: TRBJ2-1; D gene: TRBD2; CDR3 protein: CASSQEASGYNEQFF; CDR3 DNA: TGTGCCAGCAGCCAAGAGGCTAGCGGTTACAATGAGCAGTTCTTC
clone size: NA; CDR3 length: 14; V gene: TRBV28; J gene: TRBJ1-5; D gene: NA; CDR3 protein: CASSFGQGTQPQHF; CDR3 DNA: TGTGCCAGCAGTTTTGGCCAGGGAACGCAGCCCCAGCATTTT
clone size: NA; CDR3 length: 15; V gene: TRBV27; J gene: TRBJ1-5; D gene: NA; CDR3 protein: CASSFAGAGYQPQHF; CDR3 DNA: TGTGCCAGCAGTTTTGCGGGGGCCGGGTATCAGCCCCAGCATTTT
clone size: NA; CDR3 length: 14; V gene: TRBV11-2; J gene: TRBJ1-5; D gene: NA; CDR3 protein: CATSRGMGNQPQHF; CDR3 DNA: TGTGCCACTTCGCGGGGGATGGGCAATCAGCCCCAGCATTTT
clone size: NA; CDR3 length: 14; V gene: TRBV19; J gene: TRBJ1-1; D gene: TRBD1; CDR3 protein: CASGGQGMNTEAFF; CDR3 DNA: TGTGCCAGTGGGGGACAGGGCATGAACACTGAAGCTTTCTTT
clone size: NA; CDR3 length: 14; V gene: TRBV4-2; J gene: TRBJ1-6; D gene: TRBD1; CDR3 protein: CASSQGTGVSPLHF; CDR3 DNA: TGTGCCAGCAGCCAAGGGACAGGGGTTTCACCCCTCCACTTT
clone size: NA; CDR3 length: 13; V gene: TRBV12-3/TRBV12-4; J gene: TRBJ1-5; D gene: NA; CDR3 protein: CASRRGGNQPQHF; CDR3 DNA: TGTGCCAGCAGGCGGGGAGGCAATCAGCCCCAGCATTTT
clone size: NA; CDR3 length: 15; V gene: TRBV4-1; J gene: TRBJ2-3; D gene: TRBD2; CDR3 protein: CASSQGRGGLDTQYF; CDR3 DNA: TGCGCCAGCAGCCAAGGGCGGGGGGGCCTGGATACGCAGTATTTT
clone size: NA; CDR3 length: 14; V gene: TRBV6-2/TRBV6-3; J gene: TRBJ2-7; D gene: NA; CDR3 protein: CASSYQTESYEQYF; CDR3 DNA: TGTGCCAGCAGTTACCAAACGGAGTCCTACGAGCAGTACTTC
clone size: NA; CDR3 length: 15; V gene: TRBV2; J gene: TRBJ1-4; D gene: NA; CDR3 protein: CASSEVQGRGEKLFF; CDR3 DNA: TGTGCCAGCAGTGAAGTCCAGGGCCGCGGCGAAAAACTGTTTTTT
clone size: NA; CDR3 length: 16; V gene: TRBV7-2; J gene: TRBJ1-1; D gene: NA; CDR3 protein: CASSLSGGTGSTEAFF; CDR3 DNA: TGTGCCAGCAGCTTAAGCGGGGGAACAGGTTCGACTGAAGCTTTCTTT
clone size: NA; CDR3 length: 16; V gene: TRBV6-1; J gene: TRBJ1-2; D gene: NA; CDR3 protein: CASSEVRQLANYGYTF; CDR3 DNA: TGTGCCAGCAGTGAAGTAAGGCAACTAGCTAACTATGGCTACACCTTC
clone size: few; CDR3 length: 15; V gene: TRBV6-1; J gene: TRBJ2-1; D gene: TRBD2; CDR3 protein: CASSEQASGYNEQFF; CDR3 DNA: TGTGCCAGCAGTGAACAGGCTAGCGGCTACAATGAGCAGTTCTTC
clone size: NA; CDR3 length: 14; V gene: TRBV5-4; J gene: TRBJ2-7; D gene: NA; CDR3 protein: CASSPKLEGNEQYF; CDR3 DNA: TGTGCCAGCAGCCCAAAGCTTGAGGGAAACGAGCAGTACTTC
clone size: NA; CDR3 length: 16; V gene: TRBV5-6; J gene: TRBJ1-2; D gene: TRBD1; CDR3 protein: CASSQPGQGASNGYTF; CDR3 DNA: TGTGCCAGCAGCCAGCCGGGACAGGGGGCGAGTAATGGCTACACCTTC
clone size: NA; CDR3 length: 14; V gene: TRBV9; J gene: TRBJ2-1; D gene: TRBD1; CDR3 protein: CASSVVGTGQGMFF; CDR3 DNA: TGTGCCAGCAGCGTAGTAGGGACGGGACAGGGAATGTTCTTC
clone size: NA; CDR3 length: 13; V gene: TRBV4-3; J gene: TRBJ1-4; D gene: NA; CDR3 protein: CASSQDLSEKLFF; CDR3 DNA: TGCGCCAGCAGCCAAGATCTGAGTGAAAAACTGTTTTTT
clone size: NA; CDR3 length: 11; V gene: TRBV19; J gene: TRBJ1-5; D gene: NA; CDR3 protein: CASSGGQPQHF; CDR3 DNA: TGTGCCAGTAGTGGAGGTCAGCCCCAGCATTTT
clone size: NA; CDR3 length: 13; V gene: TRBV18; J gene: TRBJ1-1; D gene: NA; CDR3 protein: CASLDSLDTEAFF; CDR3 DNA: TGTGCCAGCCTAGACTCCCTTGACACTGAAGCTTTCTTT
clone size: NA; CDR3 length: 15; V gene: TRBV7-3; J gene: TRBJ2-6; D gene: NA; CDR3 protein: CASSFGRSGANVLTF; CDR3 DNA: TGTGCCAGCAGCTTCGGTCGGAGTGGGGCCAACGTCCTGACTTTC
clone size: NA; CDR3 length: 15; V gene: TRBV6-2/TRBV6-3; J gene: TRBJ1-2; D gene: NA; CDR3 protein: CASSYSKGHLYGYTF; CDR3 DNA: TGTGCCAGCAGTTACTCGAAGGGACACCTGTACGGCTACACCTTC
clone size: NA; CDR3 length: 14; V gene: TRBV19; J gene: TRBJ1-2; D gene: TRBD1; CDR3 protein: CASSIGTGGFGYTF; CDR3 DNA: TGTGCCAGTAGTATCGGGACAGGGGGCTTTGGCTACACCTTC
clone size: NA; CDR3 length: 14; V gene: TRBV19; J gene: TRBJ1-1; D gene: NA; CDR3 protein: CATTAGRGTTEAFF; CDR3 DNA: TGTGCCACAACAGCGGGTCGGGGAACCACTGAAGCTTTCTTT
clone size: NA; CDR3 length: 16; V gene: TRBV15; J gene: TRBJ2-5; D gene: TRBD2; CDR3 protein: CATSRDSLAGEETQYF; CDR3 DNA: TGTGCCACCAGCAGAGATAGCCTAGCGGGGGAAGAGACCCAGTACTTC
clone size: NA; CDR3 length: 13; V gene: TRBV9; J gene: TRBJ1-2; D gene: NA; CDR3 protein: CASSVNRDGGYTF; CDR3 DNA: TGTGCCAGCAGCGTAAACAGGGATGGCGGCTACACCTTC
clone size: NA; CDR3 length: 14; V gene: TRBV7-2; J gene: TRBJ1-3; D gene: NA; CDR3 protein: CASSLATYGNTIYF; CDR3 DNA: TGTGCCAGCAGCTTAGCGACTTATGGAAACACCATATATTTT
clone size: few; CDR3 length: 17; V gene: TRBV25-1; J gene: TRBJ2-7; D gene: TRBD1; CDR3 protein: CASSGQNLDRVPYEQYF; CDR3 DNA: TGTGCCAGCAGTGGCCAGAACCTAGACAGGGTACCCTACGAGCAGTACTTC
clone size: NA; CDR3 length: 14; V gene: TRBV7-3; J gene: TRBJ2-5; D gene: NA; CDR3 protein: CASSPSGLRETQYF; CDR3 DNA: TGTGCCAGCAGCCCCTCGGGTCTTCGAGAGACCCAGTACTTC
clone size: NA; CDR3 length: 16; V gene: TRBV6-6; J gene: TRBJ1-1; D gene: TRBD1; CDR3 protein: CASSYSPGQMNTEAFF; CDR3 DNA: TGTGCCAGCAGTTACTCACCGGGACAGATGAACACTGAAGCTTTCTTT
clone size: NA; CDR3 length: 10; V gene: TRBV5-3; J gene: TRBJ1-3; D gene: NA; CDR3 protein: CARSLVAKSF; CDR3 DNA: TGTGCCAGAAGCTTGGTTGCTAAGAGTTTT
clone size: NA; CDR3 length: 14; V gene: TRBV19; J gene: TRBJ2-7; D gene: NA; CDR3 protein: CASSRQDNSYEQYF; CDR3 DNA: TGTGCCAGTAGTCGCCAGGACAACTCCTACGAGCAGTACTTC
clone size: NA; CDR3 length: 14; V gene: TRBV19; J gene: TRBJ1-2; D gene: NA; CDR3 protein: CASSMEGWSYGYTF; CDR3 DNA: TGTGCCAGTAGTATGGAGGGCTGGAGCTATGGCTACACCTTC
clone size: NA; CDR3 length: 15; V gene: TRBV3-1/TRBV3-2; J gene: TRBJ2-2; D gene: NA; CDR3 protein: CASSQGAGDTGELFF; CDR3 DNA: TGTGCCAGCAGCCAAGGGGCCGGGGACACCGGGGAGCTGTTTTTT
clone size: NA; CDR3 length: 15; V gene: TRBV5-4; J gene: TRBJ1-2; D gene: NA; CDR3 protein: CASSLTGPGNYGYTF; CDR3 DNA: TGTGCCAGCAGCTTGACTGGGCCTGGGAACTATGGCTACACCTTC
clone size: NA; CDR3 length: 11; V gene: TRBV6-5; J gene: TRBJ1-1; D gene: NA; CDR3 protein: CASSYGGSAFF; CDR3 DNA: TGTGCCAGCAGTTACGGGGGCTCGGCTTTCTTT